These 11 T cell receptor beta chains share one sample of origin, sequenced in a study of Graves' ophthalmopathy and Graves' hyperthyroidism. Amplification from RNA transcripts yielded the TCR beta CDR3 regions. HTBI primers primed a first-round RT-PCR, and a second-round multiplex PCR followed. TCRdb reprocessed the multiplex PCR reads via MiXCR and lists one record per CDR3 protein. The profile covers about 550,000 distinct CDR3 sequences, with about 40% appearing a single time and approximately 4.1% taken by the ten largest. Sequenced: peripheral blood or thyroid tissue (not recorded which). Receptor source: an adult man with Graves' hyperthyroidism.

The chain links TRBV19 to TRBJ2-7, with 10 bases lining up with TRBD1. Trimming at V came to 7 bases and at J to 5 bases, leaving 8 bases not matched to a gene. Germline V gene sequence: CDR1 LNHDA, CDR2 SQIVND (reference sequence). This CDR3 contains 14 residues. CDR3 sequence (DNA): TGTGCCAGTACCGGGACAGGGGTGAACGACGAGCAGTACTTC. Translation: CASTGTGVNDEQYF.

This clonotype showed up just a few times. This chain connects TRBV25-1 to TRBJ1-5, with D unresolved. The CDR3 length is 13 residues. V lost 6 bases, J lost 4 bases, and 10 bases lay in between. In germline, CDR1 is MGHDK, CDR2 SYGVNS. Here the CDR3 DNA reads TGTGCCAGCAGCCAGACAATAAATCAGCCCCAGCATTTT. Translation: CASSQTINQPQHF.

The V call is TRBV12-3 or TRBV12-4, the J call TRBJ1-5, with 7 bases aligning to TRBD1. The CDR3 contains 16 residues. After removal of 3 bases from V and 2 bases from J, the junction contained 7 bases not matched to a gene. This chain's CDR3 is CASSFWLTGGNQPQHF. CDR3 DNA: TGTGCCAGCAGTTTTTGGCTTACAGGGGGCAATCAGCCCCAGCATTTT.

The rearrangement links TRBV7-9 to TRBJ2-7; 9 bases agree with TRBD1. Germline CDR1 is SEHNR and CDR2 is FQNEAQ (reference sequence). The V segment lost 6 bases and the J segment 2 bases; nucleotides outside the gene matches: 8. The CDR3 length is 15 residues. The CDR3 nucleotides are TGTGCCAGCAGTCTACCGGGACAGGGCGCCTACGAGCAGTACTTC. Translating gives CASSLPGQGAYEQYF.

Many counts were recorded for this clonotype. The chain joins TRBV7-8 to TRBJ2-2; D is undetermined. The CDR3 has 14 residues. Germline CDR1 and CDR2: SGHVS and FQNEAQ. Trimming removed 5 bases at V and 9 bases at J, with 16 bases between. CDR3 in amino acids: CASSPRLGFRELFF. The CDR3 DNA reads TGTGCCAGCAGCCCTCGTTTAGGGTTTAGGGAGCTGTTTTTT.

This clonotype was seen repeatedly, ten times or more. The chain joins TRBV19 to TRBJ1-1; no clear D gene. V lost 3 bases and J lost 10, with 15 bases in between. CDR1 is LNHDA, CDR2 SQIVND, per germline (reference sequence). The CDR3 is 13 residues long. The chain's CDR3 is CASSIYTELGAFF. CDR3 in DNA: TGTGCCAGTAGTATCTATACGGAATTGGGAGCTTTCTTT.

This clonotype has a single count. The rearrangement links TRBV14 to TRBJ2-3; 8 bases line up with TRBD2. V gave up 7 bases and J gave up 2 bases; unmatched junction bases: 5. The CDR3 has 14 residues. The V gene's germline CDR1 is SGHDN and CDR2 FVKESK. CDR3 bases: TGTGCCAGCACCCCGACTAGCGACACAGATACGCAGTATTTT. Protein product: CASTPTSDTDTQYF. Supplemented by reference TRBV14 and TRBJ2-3, the full variable domain reads EAGVTQFPSHSVIEKGQTVTLRCDPISGHDNLYWYRRVMGKEIKFLLHFVKESKQDESGMPNNRFLAERTGGTYSTLKVQPAELEDSGVYFCASTPTSDTDTQYFGPGTRLTVL.

The chain uses TRBV7-2 and TRBJ1-1; TRBD1 might be the D (6 bases). Germline assignment: CDR1 SGHTA and CDR2 FQGNSA. Trimming cost V 6 bases and J 5 bases, with 22 bases left between them. CDR3 length: 16 amino acids. For the CDR3, the DNA is TGTGCCAGCAGTCCCCCGGCAGGGGTGGATCGTACTGAAGCTTTCTTT. Its protein product is CASSPPAGVDRTEAFF.

At least ten counts were recorded for this clonotype. The chain couples TRBV19 to TRBJ1-5; D might be TRBD1 (6 bases). Per the germline V gene, CDR1 is LNHDA and CDR2 is SQIVND (reference sequence). The CDR3 loop spans 14 amino acids. The ends were cut back, 3 bases at V and 7 bases at J, with 13 bases in the middle. The CDR3 nucleotides are TGTGCCAGTAGTATCGGGCAGGGGAAACAGCCCCAGCATTTT. Its protein is CASSIGQGKQPQHF.

This clonotype was seen repeatedly, ten times or more. V usage is TRBV12-3 or TRBV12-4 and J usage is TRBJ2-7; 10 nucleotides align to TRBD1. CDR3 length: 16 amino acids. V trimming: 2 bases; J trimming: 3 bases; junction bases outside the gene matches: 7. This CDR3 reads CASSLLGGQGVYEQYF. For the CDR3, the DNA is TGTGCCAGCAGTTTACTTGGTGGACAGGGGGTCTACGAGCAGTACTTC.

This clonotype occurred many times. The chain links TRBV4-2 to TRBJ1-2; 7 bases match TRBD1. The CDR3 contains 13 residues. Germline values: CDR1 LGHNA, CDR2 YNFKEQ. J was trimmed by 3 bases and V by 2 bases; bases with no gene match: 0. CDR3 loop: CASSQTGDYGYTF. The CDR3 region has the DNA TGTGCCAGCAGCCAAACAGGGGACTATGGCTACACCTTC.